These 17 T cell receptor beta chains were all obtained from the same sample, sequenced in a study of T-cell reconstitution after alpha-beta-depleted transplantation in children. Construction of the TCRbeta library involved unique molecular identifiers. TCRdb analysed the PCR reads with MiXCR anew, one entry per CDR3 protein. This table holds about 980,000 distinct CDR3 sequences, 25% to 30% found once. Here the sequenced sample was PBMCs, mostly from graft donor cells, taken 360 days after TCRalphabeta/CD19-depleted stem cell transplant. All receptors derive from a boy younger than two who had a stem cell transplant for SCID, so the T cells may come from the graft donor.

This clonotype was seen only a few times. The rearrangement links TRBV29-1 to TRBJ2-7; TRBD2 agrees at 7 bases. Germline-derived CDR1 and CDR2 are SQVTM and ANQGSEA. The ends lost 1 base at V and 2 bases at J; junction bases unmatched: 5. The CDR3 spans 14 residues. Here the CDR3 reads CSVEGSRGAYEQYF. The DNA of the CDR3 is TGCAGCGTTGAAGGGTCACGGGGGGCCTACGAGCAGTACTTC.

This clonotype was recorded a few times. The genes are TRBV6-5 and TRBJ1-2, with TRBD1 as a possible D gene (5 bases). In germline, CDR1 is MNHEY, CDR2 SVGAGI. Deletions cut 7 bases from V and 2 bases from J, with 8 bases between. CDR3 length equals 12 residues. The chain's CDR3 is CASKGRNYGYTF. The CDR3 DNA is TGTGCCAGCAAGGGGAGAAACTATGGCTACACCTTC.

There are a few counts of this clonotype. V is TRBV20-1 and J is TRBJ2-7; 10 bases align to TRBD2. Germline V gene lookup returns CDR1 DFQATT and CDR2 SNEGSKA (reference sequence). Trimming removed 6 bases from V and 3 bases from J; junction bases left unmatched: 8. The CDR3 runs 14 residues. CDR3 sequence: CSATTSGVVYEQYF. CDR3 bases: TGCAGTGCGACCACTAGCGGGGTGGTCTACGAGCAGTACTTC.

The gene calls are TRBV12-3 or TRBV12-4 and TRBJ2-7; D might be TRBD2 (5 bases). This CDR3 contains 15 residues. V lost 2 bases and J lost 5, with 16 bases in between. DNA of the CDR3: TGTGCCAGCAGTTTAACATCCGAGGGAATCCACGAGCAGTACTTC. Amino acids: CASSLTSEGIHEQYF.

This rearrangement joins TRBV30 to TRBJ2-7; D unclear. CDR1 GTSNPN and CDR2 SVGIG come from the germline V gene (reference sequence). The length of the CDR3 is 12 residues. Trimming left V 4 bases short and J 7 bases short, with 14 bases between. The CDR3 nucleotides are TGTGCCTGGATCGAAGCGTACGGGGAGCAGTACTTC. Its translation is CAWIEAYGEQYF.

The chain is built from TRBV24-1 and TRBJ2-1; D might be TRBD2 (5 bases). CDR3 size: 12 residues. V was cut by 6 bases and J by 8 bases, with 10 bases left in between. Germline V gene sequence: CDR1 KGHDR, CDR2 SFDVKD. CDR3: CATSLSGHEQFF. For the CDR3, the DNA is TGTGCCACCAGTTTAAGCGGCCATGAGCAGTTCTTC.

This clonotype was found a few times. The V and J genes are TRBV5-6 and TRBJ2-1; 9 bases map to TRBD1. Germline CDR1 reads SGHDT; CDR2 reads YYEEEE. J lost 6 bases, V lost 0 bases, and 4 bases had no gene match. This CDR3 spans 15 amino acids. The CDR3 loop reads CASSLAGTGPNEQFF. The CDR3 bases are TGTGCCAGCAGCTTGGCTGGGACAGGGCCCAATGAGCAGTTCTTC.

V is TRBV3-1 and J is TRBJ2-3; D could derive from TRBD1 or TRBD2 (5 bases each). Trimming cost V 4 bases and J 2 bases, with 13 bases left between them. CDR1 and CDR2 from the germline V gene are LGHDT and YNNKEL (reference sequence). The CDR3 extends over 15 amino acids. The CDR3: CASSPGPRNTDTQYF. The CDR3 DNA reads as TGTGCCAGCAGCCCGGGACCGCGAAACACAGATACGCAGTATTTT.

This chain links TRBV5-1 with TRBJ2-1; tentative D call: TRBD1 (6 bases). There are 14 residues in the CDR3. Trimming left V 0 bases short and J 7 bases short, with 11 bases between. CDR1 is SGHRS and CDR2 is YFSETQ in the germline V gene. DNA for the CDR3: TGCGCCAGCAGCTTGGACAGGGTTACAAATGAGCAGTTCTTC. This gives the protein CASSLDRVTNEQFF. The whole variable domain, filled in from reference TRBV5-1 and TRBJ2-1, reads KAGVTQTPRYLIKTRGQQVTLSCSPISGHRSVSWYQQTPGQGLQFLFEYFSETQRNKGNFPGRFSGRQFSNSRSEMNVSTLELGDSALYLCASSLDRVTNEQFFGPGTRLTVL.

This clonotype has more than one count but fewer than ten. This chain links TRBV12-3 or TRBV12-4 with TRBJ2-1, with 7 bases aligning to TRBD1. V shed 3 bases, J shed 8 bases, and the junction held 10 bases outside the gene matches. The CDR3 contains 15 residues. CDR3 coding DNA: TGTGCCAGCAGTTTTCGGCAGGGGGAGCACCATGAGCAGTTCTTC. It codes for CASSFRQGEHHEQFF.

The chain is built from TRBV4-3 and TRBJ1-1; TRBD1 might be the D (5 bases). Germline V CDR1 and CDR2: LGHNA, YSLEER. V lost 6 bases and J 1 base, leaving 18 bases between the germline ends. CDR3 size: 16 residues. CDR3 DNA sequence: TGCGCCAGCAGTTCCCTGTCCGGGGGTCGGAACACTGAAGCTTTCTTT. Its protein product is CASSSLSGGRNTEAFF.

For the CDR3, the DNA is TGCAGTGCTAGAGATGTATCATGGGGACAGGGAGGAAAGCCCTACAATGAGCAGTTCTTC. Its protein is CSARDVSWGQGGKPYNEQFF. This chain links TRBV20-1 with TRBJ2-1; TRBD1 matches at 9 bases. The V and J ends lost 0 bases and 2 bases, in that order; junction bases with no gene match: 17. The CDR3 contains 20 residues. Germline CDR1 is DFQATT and CDR2 is SNEGSKA (reference sequence).

A few counts support this clonotype. The chain carries TRBV10-3 and TRBJ2-5, with D hard to call. Germline CDR1 is ENHRY and CDR2 is SYGVKD. The V gene lost 5 bases and the J gene lost 3 bases, with 7 bases spanning the gap. The CDR3 is 12 amino acids. CDR3 DNA sequence: TGTGCCATCAGTAGCCGGGAAGAGACCCAGTACTTC. Amino acid sequence: CAISSREETQYF.

A few counts support this clonotype. V gene TRBV12-3 or TRBV12-4 combines with J gene TRBJ1-1; no firm D call. Trimming shortened V by 6 bases and J by 5 bases, and 16 bases separated the two germline ends. The CDR3 spans 14 residues. CDR3 protein: CASSEREFRTEAFF. The CDR3 region has the DNA TGTGCCAGCAGCGAAAGGGAGTTTAGGACTGAAGCTTTCTTT.

This clonotype has only a few counts. The genes are TRBV29-1 and TRBJ2-7; maybe TRBD1 (6 bases). Trimming took off 6 bases at V and 4 bases at J, with 16 bases between the two ends. Germline CDR1 reads SQVTM; CDR2 reads ANQGSEA. The length of the CDR3 is 13 residues. The CDR3 nucleotides are TGCAGCGTGGGAACAGGGATTGGATACGAGCAGTACTTC. This codes for CSVGTGIGYEQYF.

The chain links TRBV6-2 or TRBV6-3 to TRBJ2-5; D may match TRBD1 or TRBD2 (5 bases each). This CDR3 has 15 amino acids. V was cut by 0 bases and J by 2 bases, with 10 bases left in between. Germline CDR1 reads MNHEY; CDR2 reads SVGEGT. The chain's CDR3 is CASSYSLGVQETQYF. In nucleotides, the CDR3 is TGTGCCAGCAGTTACTCGTTGGGGGTTCAAGAGACCCAGTACTTC.

This chain uses TRBV9 with TRBJ2-5, with 9 bases that match TRBD1. After removal of 7 bases from V and 2 bases from J, the junction contained 3 bases not matched to a gene. CDR1 is SGDLS and CDR2 is YYNGEE in the germline V gene. The CDR3 consists of 13 residues. CDR3 DNA: TGTGCCAGCGGGACAGGGAGGCAAGAGACCCAGTACTTC. Translated: CASGTGRQETQYF.